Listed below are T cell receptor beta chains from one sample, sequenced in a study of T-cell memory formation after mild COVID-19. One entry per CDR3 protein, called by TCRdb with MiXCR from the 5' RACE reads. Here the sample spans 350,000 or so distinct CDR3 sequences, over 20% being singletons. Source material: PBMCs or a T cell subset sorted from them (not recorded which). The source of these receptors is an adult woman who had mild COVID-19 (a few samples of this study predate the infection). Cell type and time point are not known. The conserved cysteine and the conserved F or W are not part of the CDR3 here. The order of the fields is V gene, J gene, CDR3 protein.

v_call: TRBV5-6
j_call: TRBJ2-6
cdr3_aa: ASSVGANVLT

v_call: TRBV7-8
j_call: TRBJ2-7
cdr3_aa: ASSKTGTGSYEQY

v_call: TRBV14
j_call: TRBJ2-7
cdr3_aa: ASSQGRLAGVWEQY

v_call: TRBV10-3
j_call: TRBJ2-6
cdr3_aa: AISDRGRGANVLT

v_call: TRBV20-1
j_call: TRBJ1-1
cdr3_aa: SASPSGGRQASEAF

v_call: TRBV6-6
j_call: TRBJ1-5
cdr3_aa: ASKIQGERMQPQH

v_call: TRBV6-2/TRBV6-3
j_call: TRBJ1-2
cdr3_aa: ASSYTTGRYGYT

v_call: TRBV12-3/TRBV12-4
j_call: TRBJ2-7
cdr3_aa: ASSRTSGLTA

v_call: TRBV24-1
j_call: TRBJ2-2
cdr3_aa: ATSDFFSFGFANTGELF

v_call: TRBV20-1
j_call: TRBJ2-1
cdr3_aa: SARRTGTRYNEQF

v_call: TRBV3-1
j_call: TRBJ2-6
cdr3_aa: ASSQGQGAGANVLT

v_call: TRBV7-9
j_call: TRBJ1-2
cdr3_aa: ASSLHGTGDGYT

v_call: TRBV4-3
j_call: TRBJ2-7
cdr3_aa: ASSQEKARTYEQY

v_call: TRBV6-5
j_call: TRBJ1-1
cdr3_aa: ASSYPGTGGITEAF

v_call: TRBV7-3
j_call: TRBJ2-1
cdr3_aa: ASSIAGRDEQF

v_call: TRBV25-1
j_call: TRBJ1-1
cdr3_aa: ASTPGAWGTEAF

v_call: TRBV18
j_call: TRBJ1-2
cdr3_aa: ASSPGVDHGYT

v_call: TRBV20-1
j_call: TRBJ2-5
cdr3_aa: SPVLTGQQETQY

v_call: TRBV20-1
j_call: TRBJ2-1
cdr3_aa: STKPLAGSYNEQF

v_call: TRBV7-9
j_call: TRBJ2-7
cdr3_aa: ASSPDRARNEQY

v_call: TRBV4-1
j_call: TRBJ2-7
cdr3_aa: ASSQVITPGYEQY

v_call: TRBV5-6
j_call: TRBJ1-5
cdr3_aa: ASSRFTGSVHQPQH

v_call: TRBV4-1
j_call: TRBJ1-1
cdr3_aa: ASSQAGDGSTEAF

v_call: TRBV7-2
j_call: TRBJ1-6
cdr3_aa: ASSLRQGGSPLH

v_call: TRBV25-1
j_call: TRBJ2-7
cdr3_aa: ASSEGYEQY

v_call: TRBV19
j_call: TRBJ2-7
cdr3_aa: ASSKAGTGWGEQY

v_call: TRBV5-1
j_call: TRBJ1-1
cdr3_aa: ASSLIPEKNTEAF

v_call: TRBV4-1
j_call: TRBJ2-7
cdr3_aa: ASSKGPGSQGEQY

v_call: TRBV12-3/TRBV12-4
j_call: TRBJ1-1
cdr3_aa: ASRMNWGGSNTEAF

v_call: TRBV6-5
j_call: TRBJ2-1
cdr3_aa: ASRTDRRSYNEQF

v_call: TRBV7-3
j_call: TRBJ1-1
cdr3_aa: ASSLSGGTGLTEAF

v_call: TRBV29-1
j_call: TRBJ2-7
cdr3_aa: SVTLTVTYEQY

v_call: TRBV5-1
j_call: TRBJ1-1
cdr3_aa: ASSLSPGVAGAF

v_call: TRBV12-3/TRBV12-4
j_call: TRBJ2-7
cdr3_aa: ASTLGRVPAYEQY

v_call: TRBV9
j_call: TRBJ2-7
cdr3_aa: ASSTGGTDEQY

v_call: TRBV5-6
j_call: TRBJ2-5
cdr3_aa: ASGAPGQPQETQY

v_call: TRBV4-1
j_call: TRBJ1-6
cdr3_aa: ASSGLPFSPLH

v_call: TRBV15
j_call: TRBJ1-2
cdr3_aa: ATSGGGQGGGYT

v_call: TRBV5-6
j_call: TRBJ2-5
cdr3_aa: ASSGLASMETQY

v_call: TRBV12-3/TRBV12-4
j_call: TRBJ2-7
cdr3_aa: ASSLGIWSDEQY

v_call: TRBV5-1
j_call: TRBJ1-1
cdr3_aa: ASSLGVQGRFTEAF

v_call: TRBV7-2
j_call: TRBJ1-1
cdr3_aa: ASSLRDRSTEAF

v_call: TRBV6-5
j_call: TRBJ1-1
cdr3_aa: ASSPDRACAF

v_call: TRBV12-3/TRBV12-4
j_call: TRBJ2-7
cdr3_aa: ASSLAGVGNNEQY

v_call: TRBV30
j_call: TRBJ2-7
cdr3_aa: AWSRRAAGYEQY